The subject of this entry is one T cell receptor beta chain. These data come from a study of T and B cells in COVID-19 patients. TRB was amplified from about 250-500 ng of blood genomic DNA. TRB rearrangements were amplified by multiplex PCR with BIOMED2 TRB-A/B primers. Each CDR3 protein is one row after TCRdb ran MiXCR on the multiplex PCR reads. The sample includes about 5,800 distinct CDR3 sequences, around 26% of them seen just once. V dropped 4 bases and J dropped 9 bases, with 7 bases sitting between them. Germline V gives CDR1 SGHTA, CDR2 FQGNSA. This CDR3 spans 11 amino acids. The TCR comes from a human donor with active COVID-19. This chain connects TRBV7-2 to TRBJ2-4; no reliable D call. The sequenced material came from blood. Here the CDR3 DNA reads TGTGCCAGCAGCTACGGAAGCATTCAGTACTTC. This sequence encodes CASSYGSIQYF.